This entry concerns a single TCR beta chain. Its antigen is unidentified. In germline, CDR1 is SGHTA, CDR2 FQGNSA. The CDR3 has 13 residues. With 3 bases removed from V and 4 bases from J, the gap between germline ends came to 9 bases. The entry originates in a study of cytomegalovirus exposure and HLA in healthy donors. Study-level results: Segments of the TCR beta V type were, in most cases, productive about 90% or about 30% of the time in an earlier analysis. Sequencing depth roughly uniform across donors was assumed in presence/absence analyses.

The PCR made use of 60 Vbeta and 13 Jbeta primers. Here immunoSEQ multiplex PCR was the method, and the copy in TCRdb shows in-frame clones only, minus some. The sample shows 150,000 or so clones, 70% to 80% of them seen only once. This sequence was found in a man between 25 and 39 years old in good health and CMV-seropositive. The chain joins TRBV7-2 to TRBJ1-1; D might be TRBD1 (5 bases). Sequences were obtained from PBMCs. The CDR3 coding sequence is TGTGCCAGCAGCTTCAGGAGGGGCACTGAAGCTTTCTTT. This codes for CASSFRRGTEAFF.